This T cell receptor (beta chain) is from a study of blood T cell repertoires in COVID-19. Clones were read by immunoSEQ multiplex PCR, and TCRdb kept only the in-frame ones, dropping some. Altogether about 81,000 clones are present, roughly four fifths being singletons, with the ten largest covering over 7%. Looked up from germline, CDR1 is SGHRS and CDR2 is YFSETQ. This CDR3 contains 18 residues. Trimming removed 1 base from V and 0 bases from J; junction bases left unmatched: 10. Sequencing was carried out using peripheral blood. The chain combines TRBV5-1 with TRBJ1-1, with 9 bases matching TRBD1. The sequence derives from a human donor in a cohort sampled during active COVID-19. The CDR3 DNA is TGCGCCAGCAGCTTGAGGGGACAGGGTGGACAAATGAACACTGAAGCTTTCTTT. Amino acid sequence: CASSLRGQGGQMNTEAFF. Combining the CDR3 with reference TRBV5-1 and TRBJ1-1 gives the whole variable domain KAGVTQTPRYLIKTRGQQVTLSCSPISGHRSVSWYQQTPGQGLQFLFEYFSETQRNKGNFPGRFSGRQFSNSRSEMNVSTLELGDSALYLCASSLRGQGGQMNTEAFFGQGTRLTVV.